Following are 27 T cell receptor beta chains from one sample sequenced in a study of shared clonotypes between healthy human individuals. Naive-designated CD8 cells lacked CD45RO, were positively enriched for CCR7, and omitted terminally differentiated effector memory CD45RA+ cells. TCRdb's table, derived via immunoSEQ multiplex PCR, lists solely in-frame clones and lacks some. The profile shows more than 2 million clones, over 85% of them singletons. Sequencing was carried out using naive CD8+ T cells from PBMCs. The receptors shown here come from a man younger than 35 in good health. Some clones in this sample may be carry-over from other donors' samples.

CDR3 residues: CASSEYGSEQFF. DNA of the CDR3: TGTGCCAGCAGTGAATATGGGTCTGAGCAGTTCTTC. This chain joins TRBV6-1 and TRBJ2-1; D ambiguous. Germline V gene data show CDR1 as MNHNS and CDR2 as SASEGT. The CDR3 runs to 12 residues. The germline V and J ends were trimmed by 2 bases and 9 bases, with 8 bases remaining between them.

The chain has TRBV7-6 and TRBJ2-1, with TRBD2 as a possible D gene (6 bases). The germline V and J ends were trimmed by 1 base and 6 bases, with 19 bases remaining between them. The CDR3 is 17 residues long. CDR1 SGHVS and CDR2 FNYEAQ come from the germline V gene. The CDR3 protein is CASSLGVGGLPFNEQFF. The CDR3 DNA reads TGTGCCAGCAGCTTAGGGGTCGGGGGACTTCCTTTCAATGAGCAGTTCTTC. Combining the CDR3 with reference TRBV7-6 and TRBJ2-1 gives the whole variable domain GAGVSQSPRYKVTKRGQDVALRCDPISGHVSLYWYRQALGQGPEFLTYFNYEAQQDKSGLPNDRFSAERPEGSISTLTIQRTEQRDSAMYRCASSLGVGGLPFNEQFFGPGTRLTVL.

The chain carries TRBV18 and TRBJ2-7; possibly TRBD2 for D (6 bases). The germline V gene encodes CDR1 KGHSH and CDR2 LQKENI. Trimming cost V 5 bases and J 2 bases, with 19 bases left between them. The CDR3 totals 16 residues. In DNA, the CDR3 is TGTGCCAGCTCATACCAGTGGGGGGACCAACCCTACGAGCAGTACTTC. Encoded protein: CASSYQWGDQPYEQYF. The full variable domain, rest sourced from reference TRBV18 and TRBJ2-7, is NAGVMQNPRHLVRRRGQEARLRCSPMKGHSHVYWYRQLPEEGLKFMVYLQKENIIDESGMPKERFSAEFPKEGPSILRIQQVVRGDSAAYFCASSYQWGDQPYEQYFGPGTRLTVT.

CDR3 DNA sequence: TGTGCCACCAGCAGAGATTACGGGAATGAGCAGTTCTTC. This gives the protein CATSRDYGNEQFF. This chain connects TRBV15 to TRBJ2-1, with unresolved D. The germline CDR1 and CDR2 sequences are LNHNV and YYDKDF (reference sequence). This CDR3 has 13 residues. Trimming took off 0 bases at V and 7 bases at J, with 7 bases between the two ends.

This chain uses TRBV6-1 with TRBJ1-5; D unclear. In germline, CDR1 is MNHNS, CDR2 SASEGT. V shed 3 bases and J shed 0 bases, with 12 bases lying between them. The CDR3 has 16 amino acids. This chain's CDR3 is CASSEAMAVSNQPQHF. The CDR3 DNA is TGTGCCAGCAGTGAGGCGATGGCGGTTAGCAATCAGCCCCAGCATTTT.

The genes are TRBV7-8 and TRBJ2-7; a weak D match, TRBD1 (6 bases). Germline V gives CDR1 SGHVS, CDR2 FQNEAQ. The CDR3 is made up of 13 amino acids. Trimming left V 0 bases short and J 7 bases short, with 10 bases between. CDR3 amino acids: CASSLATGKEQYF. CDR3 nucleotides: TGTGCCAGCAGCTTAGCTACAGGGAAAGAGCAGTACTTC.

This clone was counted a single time. The chain uses TRBV4-1 and TRBJ2-1; TRBD2 agrees at 12 bases. V lost 4 bases, J lost 5 bases, and 0 bases stayed unmatched. This CDR3 has 14 amino acids. Germline CDR1 is MGHRA and CDR2 is YSYEKL. The CDR3 DNA reads TGCGCCAGCAGCCGACTAGCGGGAGACAATGAGCAGTTCTTC. This sequence encodes CASSRLAGDNEQFF.

The chain is built from TRBV12-5 and TRBJ2-3; D gene unclear. The germline V gene encodes CDR1 LGHNT and CDR2 FRNRAP. Between the trimmed V and J ends, which lost 2 bases and 10 bases, there was a span of 16 bases. This CDR3 is built from 14 residues. In DNA form, the CDR3 reads TGTGCTAGTGGTTTGCCACCTCGGTTCGGGCCGCAGTATTTT. Its translation: CASGLPPRFGPQYF.

A word on this clone: Other DNA sequences in this sample translate to the same CDR3. The V gene is TRBV27, the J gene TRBJ2-7; a possible D gene is TRBD2 (5 bases). The CDR3 sequence is 12 residues long. Germline CDR1 is MNHEY and CDR2 is SMNVEV (reference sequence). V was cut by 4 bases and J by 7 bases, with 11 bases left in between. In DNA form, the CDR3 reads TGTGCCAGCAGTTGGGGTCCGGGAGAGCAGTACTTC. This translates into CASSWGPGEQYF.

The genes are TRBV7-9 and TRBJ1-1, with D hard to call. The length of the CDR3 is 12 residues. Trimming shortened V by 5 bases and J by 11 bases, and 15 bases separated the two germline ends. Germline lookup yields CDR1 SEHNR and CDR2 FQNEAQ (reference sequence). The CDR3 spells CASSQTGFGAFF. CDR3 bases: TGTGCCAGCAGCCAGACTGGCTTCGGGGCTTTCTTT.

The chain recombines TRBV6-5 with TRBJ2-5; D is undetermined. V lost 6 bases, J lost 3 bases, and 11 bases lay in between. Germline CDR1 and CDR2: MNHEY and SVGAGI. This CDR3 is 13 amino acids long. This chain's CDR3 is CASSPRREETQYF. CDR3 bases: TGTGCCAGCAGCCCCCGTCGGGAAGAGACCCAGTACTTC.

Points on this clone: Within the sample, other DNA sequences also encode this same CDR3. This chain links TRBV7-9 with TRBJ1-5; possibly TRBD1 for D (5 bases). This CDR3 comprises 12 residues. Deletions cut 1 base from V and 8 bases from J, with 6 bases between. Germline V gene data show CDR1 as SEHNR and CDR2 as FQNEAQ (reference sequence). The CDR3: CASSLGGEPQHF. The DNA for the CDR3 is TGTGCCAGCAGCTTAGGGGGGGAGCCCCAGCATTTT.

CDR3 coding DNA: TGCGCCAGCAGCACAGCTTTCGCATCCTACGAGCAGTACTTC. Protein: CASSTAFASYEQYF. The rearrangement joins TRBV4-1 to TRBJ2-7, with D unclear. CDR1 is MGHRA, CDR2 YSYEKL, per germline. The ends were cut back, 5 bases at V and 1 base at J, with 12 bases in the middle. This CDR3 is 14 amino acids long.

The chain is built from TRBV9 and TRBJ1-3; D is undetermined. Germline CDR1 and CDR2: SGDLS and YYNGEE. This CDR3 contains 15 residues. Trimming removed 4 bases at V and 1 base at J, with 12 bases between. CDR3 nucleotide sequence: TGTGCCAGCAGCCCCCAGGACTTTTCTGGAAACACCATATATTTT. Protein sequence: CASSPQDFSGNTIYF.

V gene TRBV4-3 combines with J gene TRBJ2-1; 10 bases are shared with TRBD2. The J segment lost 9 bases and the V segment lost 5 bases, leaving 13 bases of the junction unmatched. The CDR3 has 16 residues. Germline V CDR1 and CDR2: LGHNA, YSLEER. The CDR3 bases are TGCGCCAGCAGCGCTCTTCTAGCGGGAGCGTGGGGTGAGCAGTTCTTC. It encodes CASSALLAGAWGEQFF.

The CDR3 bases are TGTGCCAGCAGCGGCGGACAGGGGGAAGATACGCAGTATTTT. It yields the protein CASSGGQGEDTQYF. This chain uses TRBV7-9 with TRBJ2-3; TRBD1 matches at 10 bases. Trimming took 5 bases from V and 5 from J; bases not matched to a gene: 4. The V gene's germline CDR1 is SEHNR and CDR2 FQNEAQ (reference sequence). CDR3 size: 14 residues.

The chain recombines TRBV4-3 with TRBJ2-1; no reliable D call. This CDR3 is built from 16 residues. CDR1 and CDR2 from the germline V gene are LGHNA and YSLEER. V was cut by 0 bases and J by 2 bases, with 11 bases left in between. The DNA of the CDR3 is TGCGCCAGCAGCCAAGATGATACTTATACCTACAATGAGCAGTTCTTC. Its protein is CASSQDDTYTYNEQFF.

This clone has only one observation. As DNA, the CDR3 is TGTGCCAGTAGTTGGGGGCAAGCCTACGAGCAGTACTTC. This translates into CASSWGQAYEQYF. V is TRBV19 and J is TRBJ2-7, with TRBD1 as a possible D gene (6 bases). The CDR3 contains 13 residues. The V gene lost 5 bases and the J gene lost 2 bases, with 10 bases spanning the gap. Germline V CDR1 and CDR2: LNHDA, SQIVND (reference sequence).

CDR3 loop: CASSGGLAGYEQFF. CDR3 DNA sequence: TGTGCCAGCAGCGGGGGACTAGCGGGCTATGAGCAGTTCTTC. This chain connects TRBV9 to TRBJ2-1; TRBD2 matches 12 bases. Trimming took 3 bases from V and 8 from J; bases not matched to a gene: 3. This CDR3 region has 14 residues. Germline V gene sequence: CDR1 SGDLS, CDR2 YYNGEE.

The V and J genes are TRBV19 and TRBJ2-2; perhaps TRBD2 as D (5 bases). Germline CDR1 LNHDA, CDR2 SQIVND (reference sequence). Between the trimmed V and J ends, which lost 7 bases and 4 bases, there was a span of 13 bases. The length of the CDR3 is 14 residues. CDR3 in DNA: TGTGCCAGTACACGGGGTCGGGGCACCGGGGAGCTGTTTTTT. The encoded protein is CASTRGRGTGELFF.

The rearrangement links TRBV5-1 to TRBJ2-2; D remains ambiguous. The CDR3 extends over 16 amino acids. CDR1 is SGHRS and CDR2 is YFSETQ in the germline V gene. Trimming left V 4 bases short and J 6 bases short, with 19 bases between. The CDR3: CASSPLSGRMAGELFF. The CDR3, as DNA: TGCGCCAGCAGCCCCCTATCGGGTCGGATGGCCGGGGAGCTGTTTTTT.

The rearrangement joins TRBV2 to TRBJ2-5; 9 nucleotides align to TRBD1. V trimming: 8 bases; J trimming: 4 bases; junction bases outside the gene matches: 8. Looked up from germline, CDR1 is SNHLY and CDR2 is FYNNEI. The CDR3 consists of 14 residues. This CDR3 reads CASPGQGTGETQYF. In nucleotides, the CDR3 is TGTGCCAGCCCTGGACAGGGGACGGGAGAGACCCAGTACTTC.

V usage is TRBV7-9 and J usage is TRBJ1-2; 9 bases match TRBD1. J lost 1 base, V lost 5 bases, and 5 bases had no gene match. This CDR3 has 15 amino acids. Germline V lookup: CDR1 SEHNR, CDR2 FQNEAQ (reference sequence). CDR3 coding DNA: TGTGCCAGCAGCCCGGACAGGGGAAGTAACTATGGCTACACCTTC. Its translation: CASSPDRGSNYGYTF. The full variable domain, its missing parts supplied by reference TRBV7-9 and TRBJ1-2, is DTGVSQNPRHKITKRGQNVTFRCDPISEHNRLYWYRQTLGQGPEFLTYFQNEAQLEKSRLLSDRFSAERPKGSFSTLEIQRTEQGDSAMYLCASSPDRGSNYGYTFGSGTRLTVV.

V is TRBV21-1 and J is TRBJ2-7; the D segment call TRBD1 is taken from the table without a DNA check. TRBV21-1 is a pseudogene segment. The CDR3 contains 15 residues. The CDR3 loop is CASSKERQISYEQYF. Written as DNA, the CDR3 is TGTGCCAGCAGCAAAGAACGACAGATTAGCTACGAGCAGTACTTC.

The genes are TRBV5-1 and TRBJ1-3; 9 nucleotides agree with TRBD1. This CDR3 region has 15 residues. The V segment lost 4 bases and the J segment 6 bases; nucleotides outside the gene matches: 8. Germline V gives CDR1 SGHRS, CDR2 YFSETQ. The CDR3 bases are TGCGCCAGCAGCGCCGGACAGGGGTTGATAAACACCATATATTTT. As protein: CASSAGQGLINTIYF.

The rearrangement uses TRBV29-1 and TRBJ1-1; a weak D match, TRBD1 (5 bases). The V gene's germline CDR1 is SQVTM and CDR2 ANQGSEA. Between the trimmed V and J ends, which lost 8 bases and 6 bases, there was a span of 16 bases. The CDR3 is made up of 12 amino acids. This chain's CDR3 is CSYGTSSPEAFF. The CDR3 DNA sequence: TGCAGCTACGGGACGTCTAGCCCTGAAGCTTTCTTT. The full variable domain, its missing parts supplied by reference TRBV29-1 and TRBJ1-1, is SAVISQKPSRDICQRGTSLTIQCQVDSQVTMMFWYRQQPGQSLTLIATANQGSEATYESGFVIDKFPISRPNLTFSTLTVSNMSPEDSSIYLCSYGTSSPEAFFGQGTRLTVV.

In the case of this clone: The same CDR3 also results from other DNA sequences found in this sample. V usage is TRBV7-9 and J usage is TRBJ2-2; D uncertain. The CDR3 loop spans 12 amino acids. The V and J ends lost 6 bases and 3 bases respectively, with 5 bases between them. Germline CDR1 SEHNR, CDR2 FQNEAQ (reference sequence). The CDR3 DNA reads TGTGCCAGCAGTTTTTACACCGGGGAGCTGTTTTTT. Translated: CASSFYTGELFF.